The clone carrying this T cell receptor (beta chain) has a single count. Its specificity is not known. Trimming left V 0 bases short and J 5 bases short, with 20 bases between. The CDR3 has 18 residues. CDR1 LGHNA and CDR2 YSLEER come from the germline V gene. This sample is part of a study of shared clonotypes between healthy human individuals. Study-level information: With ages of 18 to 49, the donors were a couple of women and a few men. Findings and limits, study-wide: Compared with clonotypes that all four donors shared, non-shared clonotypes had lower generation probabilities. The rarefaction results pointed to incomplete sorted-subset sequencing despite large depth.

CD8 cells regarded as naive lacked CD45RO, were positively chosen for CCR7, and omitted terminally differentiated effector memory CD45RA+ cells. Sequenced by immunoSEQ multiplex PCR; TCRdb stores in-frame clones only, minus some. The sample has roughly 2 million clones, roughly 95% seen once. Sequencing was performed on naive CD8+ T cells sorted from blood. The TCR sequence derives from a man aged 18 to 30 in good health. This chain connects TRBV4-3 to TRBJ2-1, with D possibly called TRBD1 or TRBD2 (5 bases each). For the CDR3, the DNA is TGCGCCAGCAGCCAAGAATTAACTACGGGACCCAGTAACAATGAGCAGTTCTTC. Protein: CASSQELTTGPSNNEQFF.